Shown below are 23 T cell receptor beta chains from a single sample sequenced in a study of blood T cell repertoires in COVID-19. Sequencing used immunoSEQ multiplex PCR; TCRdb keeps in-frame clones, though not all of them. The repertoire includes over 70,000 clones, 91% of them detected once, and 2% to 2.5% sits in the top ten. Sequencing was carried out using peripheral blood. The receptors shown here come from a human donor with active COVID-19. The donor label of this sample is uncertain.

The chain recombines TRBV5-1 with TRBJ1-4; unclear D gene. V shed 1 base and J shed 7 bases, with 11 bases lying between them. This CDR3 is built from 14 residues. The V gene's germline CDR1 is SGHRS and CDR2 YFSETQ. This chain's CDR3 is CASSLSTGSEKLFF. The CDR3 DNA is TGCGCCAGCAGCTTGTCCACGGGGAGTGAAAAACTGTTTTTT.

The count of this clone is one. The chain joins TRBV5-6 to TRBJ2-3, with unresolved D. The CDR3 contains 15 residues. Germline V gene sequence: CDR1 SGHDT, CDR2 YYEEEE. With 3 bases removed from V and 1 base from J, the gap between germline ends came to 12 bases. This CDR3 reads CASSSPVLGTDTQYF. The CDR3 region has the DNA TGTGCCAGCAGCTCCCCGGTTTTGGGCACAGATACGCAGTATTTT.

The chain uses TRBV3-1 (or the pseudogene TRBV3-2) and TRBJ1-6; 7 bases fit TRBD1. The germline V gene encodes CDR1 LGHDT and CDR2 YNNKEL (reference sequence). J lost 8 bases, V lost 2 bases, and 6 bases had no gene match. CDR3 length: 15 amino acids. CDR3 sequence: CASSQWGQGDSPLHF. The CDR3 DNA reads as TGTGCCAGCAGCCAATGGGGGCAGGGGGATTCACCCCTCCACTTT.

The chain recombines TRBV6-5 with TRBJ1-1; TRBD1 might be the D (6 bases). The ends were cut back, 10 bases at V and 5 bases at J, with 11 bases in the middle. Looked up from germline, CDR1 is MNHEY and CDR2 is SVGAGI. This CDR3 comprises 11 residues. CDR3 DNA sequence: TGTGCCACCAACAGGGTTACTGAAGCTTTCTTT. Amino acid sequence: CATNRVTEAFF.

The genes are TRBV6-2 or TRBV6-3 and TRBJ1-6; the match to TRBD1 covers 9 bases. Looked up from germline, CDR1 is MNHEY and CDR2 is SVGEGT. The CDR3 runs 16 residues. V trimming: 6 bases; J trimming: 7 bases; junction bases outside the gene matches: 10. The CDR3 region has the DNA TGTGCCAGCAGCACCGGGACAGGGTGGGAAAATTCACCCCTCCACTTT. Encoded protein: CASSTGTGWENSPLHF.

This chain joins TRBV13 and TRBJ1-1; a weak D match, TRBD1 (6 bases). This CDR3 has 16 residues. Germline V gene lookup returns CDR1 PRHDT and CDR2 FYEKMQ (reference sequence). Trimming cost V 4 bases and J 0 bases, with 15 bases left between them. CDR3 loop: CASSSRDINLNTEAFF. The CDR3 coding sequence is TGTGCCAGCAGCTCCCGGGACATCAACTTGAACACTGAAGCTTTCTTT.

Here the CDR3 reads CASSLVGTAYEQYF. CDR3 DNA: TGTGCCAGCAGCTTGGTGGGGACAGCCTACGAGCAGTACTTC. The chain is built from TRBV5-6 and TRBJ2-7, with TRBD1 identical over 7 bases. The CDR3 sequence is 14 residues long. V lost 0 bases, J lost 2 bases, and 2 bases stayed unmatched. Germline V lookup: CDR1 SGHDT, CDR2 YYEEEE. Variable domain in full (rest from reference TRBV5-6 and TRBJ2-7): DAGVTQSPTHLIKTRGQQVTLRCSPKSGHDTVSWYQQALGQGPQFIFQYYEEEERQRGNFPDRFSGHQFPNYSSELNVNALLLGDSALYLCASSLVGTAYEQYFGPGTRLTVT.

This clone was recorded only once. The CDR3 DNA is TGCGCCAGCAGCTCTCTGGGCCGGGGAGGCTACACCTTC. Its translation: CASSSLGRGGYTF. The chain links TRBV5-1 to TRBJ1-2; D gene unclear. The CDR3 has 13 amino acids. V was trimmed by 3 bases and J by 8 bases, leaving 14 bases between them. Germline V gives CDR1 SGHRS, CDR2 YFSETQ.

The table lists this clone with a count of one. The genes are TRBV3-1 (or the pseudogene TRBV3-2) and TRBJ2-1; perhaps TRBD2 as D (6 bases). The V gene's germline CDR1 is LGHDT and CDR2 YNNKEL (reference sequence). Trimming shortened V by 0 bases and J by 10 bases, and 16 bases separated the two germline ends. CDR3 size: 15 residues. CDR3 bases: TGTGCCAGCAGCCAAGATAGTATGGGGGGATACGAGCAGTTCTTC. Translation gives CASSQDSMGGYEQFF.

The V gene is TRBV28, the J gene TRBJ2-1, with 8 positions matching TRBD2. Trimming cost V 3 bases and J 0 bases; bases outside gene matches: 10. The CDR3 runs to 18 residues. CDR1 is MDHEN, CDR2 SYDVKM, per germline. In DNA form, the CDR3 reads TGTGCCAGCAGTTTGATTAGCGGGGTTGGATCCTCCTACAATGAGCAGTTCTTC. Amino acid sequence: CASSLISGVGSSYNEQFF.

J is TRBJ2-3 and V is TRBV3-1 (or the pseudogene TRBV3-2); the match to TRBD2 covers 12 bases. In germline, CDR1 is LGHDT, CDR2 YNNKEL (reference sequence). The trim removed 6 bases at V and 0 bases at J, leaving 4 bases unmatched. This CDR3 is built from 16 residues. The CDR3 bases are TGTGCCAGCAGTCGACTAGCGGGGGCTAGCACAGATACGCAGTATTTT. This translates into CASSRLAGASTDTQYF.

J is TRBJ1-2 and V is TRBV6-4, with D unclear. The CDR3 spans 11 residues. V was shortened by 8 bases and J by 7 bases, with 11 bases between the two germline ends. Germline CDR1 MRHNA, CDR2 SNTAGT. In DNA form, the CDR3 reads TGTGCCAGCTCCGGGAGGTTTGGCTACACCTTC. Translating gives CASSGRFGYTF.

DNA of the CDR3: TGCGCCAGCAGCCCACAGGGGGCAGGGACTGAAGCTTTCTTT. Residues: CASSPQGAGTEAFF. The chain couples TRBV5-1 to TRBJ1-1; 9 bases are a match to TRBD1. The J segment lost 5 bases and the V segment lost 4 bases, leaving 6 bases of the junction unmatched. This CDR3 is 14 amino acids long. Germline values: CDR1 SGHRS, CDR2 YFSETQ.

The rearrangement uses TRBV5-1 and TRBJ2-7; 13 bases are a match to TRBD2. From germline, CDR1 is SGHRS and CDR2 YFSETQ. The CDR3 spans 18 residues. The V gene end was trimmed by 2 bases and the J gene end by 0 bases; junction bases not matched to a gene: 8. The CDR3: CASSLWTSGGTYSYEQYF. Here the CDR3 DNA reads TGCGCCAGCAGCTTATGGACTAGCGGGGGTACTTACTCCTACGAGCAGTACTTC.

The chain uses TRBV11-2 and TRBJ2-7; a possible D gene is TRBD1 (6 bases). The germline CDR1 and CDR2 sequences are SGHAT and FQNNGV. V was trimmed by 3 bases and J by 4 bases, leaving 16 bases between them. CDR3 length: 15 amino acids. The CDR3 sequence: CASSFGPGASYEQYF. DNA for the CDR3: TGTGCCAGCAGCTTTGGACCAGGGGCGAGTTACGAGCAGTACTTC.

The chain couples TRBV5-4 to TRBJ2-2; 9 nucleotides align to TRBD1. This CDR3 contains 16 residues. After removal of 3 bases from V and 4 bases from J, the junction contained 7 bases not matched to a gene. Per the germline V gene, CDR1 is SGHNT and CDR2 is YYREEE (reference sequence). Here the CDR3 reads CASSSRGQGTTGELFF. The DNA for the CDR3 is TGTGCCAGCAGCTCCAGGGGACAGGGCACCACCGGGGAGCTGTTTTTT.

V usage is TRBV2 and J usage is TRBJ2-2; D is unclear. CDR3 length: 16 amino acids. Germline lookup yields CDR1 SNHLY and CDR2 FYNNEI. V was clipped by 6 bases and J by 3 bases, with 17 bases between them. DNA of the CDR3: TGTGCCAGCAGGACGACTCCTCCTTTTGACACCGGGGAGCTGTTTTTT. Its protein is CASRTTPPFDTGELFF.

This clone was observed a few times. Other DNA sequences of this sample code for an identical CDR3. The V call is TRBV5-6, the J call TRBJ2-5, with TRBD1 as a possible D gene (6 bases). Germline V CDR1 and CDR2: SGHDT, YYEEEE. This CDR3 has 15 amino acids. V was shortened by 1 base and J by 2 bases, with 12 bases between the two germline ends. CDR3 coding DNA: TGTGCCAGCAGCTTGTTAGGCAGGGGTCAAGAGACCCAGTACTTC. Residues: CASSLLGRGQETQYF.

V is TRBV6-1 and J is TRBJ2-7, with D perhaps TRBD2 (6 bases). The germline V and J ends were trimmed by 4 bases and 3 bases, with 22 bases remaining between them. The V gene's germline CDR1 is MNHNS and CDR2 SASEGT. The CDR3 runs 17 residues. The CDR3 bases are TGTGCCAGCAGTGTCCAGCAGGGAGGTCAGGGTGGCTACGAGCAGTACTTC. Encoded protein: CASSVQQGGQGGYEQYF.

This clone was picked up one time. This sequence joins TRBV7-9 and TRBJ2-5; TRBD2 matches at 7 bases. CDR3 length: 13 residues. Trimming took 1 base from V and 5 from J; bases not matched to a gene: 1. Germline V gene lookup returns CDR1 SEHNR and CDR2 FQNEAQ (reference sequence). CDR3: CASSLDGGETQYF. The CDR3 DNA follows: TGTGCCAGCAGCTTAGACGGGGGGGAGACCCAGTACTTC.

In its sample, this clone was seen once. The rearrangement joins TRBV3-1 (or the pseudogene TRBV3-2) to TRBJ1-5; D might be TRBD1 (5 bases). This CDR3 comprises 14 residues. CDR1 and CDR2 from the germline V gene are LGHDT and YNNKEL (reference sequence). The ends were cut back, 5 bases at V and 2 bases at J, with 10 bases in the middle. In DNA form, the CDR3 reads TGTGCCAGCAGCGGGGCAGGACGCAATCAGCCCCAGCATTTT. Protein sequence: CASSGAGRNQPQHF.

V usage is TRBV7-3 and J usage is TRBJ1-1; D not certain. Germline V lookup: CDR1 SGHTA, CDR2 FQGTGA. The CDR3 extends over 13 amino acids. V lost 6 bases and J lost 2, with 10 bases in between. The CDR3 DNA reads as TGTGCCAGCAGGAGAGGGCTTAACACTGAAGCTTTCTTT. Encoded protein: CASRRGLNTEAFF.

V and J are TRBV6-5 and TRBJ1-2; 8 positions match TRBD1. CDR3 length: 14 residues. J lost 4 bases, V lost 2 bases, and 3 bases had no gene match. Germline assignment: CDR1 MNHEY and CDR2 SVGAGI. The CDR3 DNA is TGTGCCAGCAGTTACGGACAGGGTGGCTATGGCTACACCTTC. Its translation: CASSYGQGGYGYTF.